What follows are 15 T cell receptor beta chains derived from one specimen sequenced in a study of T cells in Graves' hyperthyroidism and ophthalmopathy. There were TCR beta CDR3 regions amplified from RNA transcripts. HTBI primers drove first-round RT-PCR of the TCR CDR3. A single record per CDR3 protein comes from TCRdb applying MiXCR to the multiplex PCR reads. This sample has about 480,000 distinct CDR3 sequences, with roughly 25% found just once. What was sequenced was blood. Receptor source: a woman aged 25 to 45 with Graves' ophthalmopathy.

The V and J genes are TRBV7-2 and TRBJ1-1; weak D call: TRBD1 (5 bases). Trimming shortened V by 5 bases and J by 5 bases, and 18 bases separated the two germline ends. This CDR3 spans 15 amino acids. The V gene's germline CDR1 is SGHTA and CDR2 FQGNSA. The CDR3 region is CASSPVGVGRTEAFF. The CDR3, as DNA: TGTGCCAGCAGCCCCGTAGGGGTTGGCCGGACTGAAGCTTTCTTT.

This clonotype came up a few times. J is TRBJ2-2 and V is TRBV6-1, with D possibly being TRBD2 (6 bases). V lost 5 bases and J lost 6, with 22 bases in between. This CDR3 comprises 17 residues. Germline V gene data show CDR1 as MNHNS and CDR2 as SASEGT. CDR3 in amino acids: CASSTQRAIVVPGELFF. The CDR3 DNA reads as TGTGCCAGCAGTACCCAGCGGGCCATCGTTGTCCCCGGGGAGCTGTTTTTT.

This clonotype was seen ten or more times. The chain couples TRBV27 to TRBJ1-5, with D possibly being TRBD1 (6 bases). CDR1 is MNHEY and CDR2 is SMNVEV in the germline V gene (reference sequence). The CDR3 runs 15 residues. Trimming took off 5 bases at V and 6 bases at J, with 17 bases between the two ends. The CDR3 DNA follows: TGTGCCAGCAGTACTCCACAGGGACCGGGTCAGCCCCAGCATTTT. Its translation is CASSTPQGPGQPQHF.

At least ten counts were recorded for this clonotype. This chain links TRBV19 with TRBJ1-2; tentatively, D is TRBD1 (5 bases). Germline V gene data show CDR1 as LNHDA and CDR2 as SQIVND (reference sequence). V was clipped by 3 bases and J by 2 bases, with 13 bases between them. The CDR3 loop spans 15 amino acids. The CDR3 reads CASSMSQGVNYGYTF. CDR3 DNA: TGTGCCAGTAGTATGTCACAAGGGGTCAACTATGGCTACACCTTC.

Details on this clonotype: One junction end disagrees with the germline gene, perhaps due to a read error. V gene TRBV10-3 combines with J gene TRBJ1-1; possibly TRBD1 for D (6 bases). Germline loops: CDR1 ENHRY, CDR2 SYGVKD. This CDR3 comprises 13 residues. The CDR3 nucleotides are TGTGCCAGCCGGACAGCTAGCAGGACTGACGCTTTCTTT. Translated, it gives CASRTASRTDAFF.

This clonotype has only a few counts. This rearrangement joins TRBV4-2 to TRBJ1-1; no firm D call. The CDR3 runs 15 residues. In germline, CDR1 is LGHNA, CDR2 YNFKEQ. Trimming cost V 0 bases and J 10 bases, with 18 bases left between them. The CDR3 region has the DNA TGTGCCAGCAGCCAAGATCACCCAGGCTTGGCGGGAGCTTTCTTT. It translates to CASSQDHPGLAGAFF.

This clonotype was detected only a few times. The CDR3 region has the DNA TGCAGTGCTAGAGATTACCCAGGGCGATCCTACGAGCAGTACTTC. This sequence encodes CSARDYPGRSYEQYF. The rearrangement uses TRBV20-1 and TRBJ2-7; maybe TRBD1 (5 bases). V lost 0 bases and J 1 base, leaving 13 bases between the germline ends. The CDR3 has 15 amino acids. Germline V CDR1 and CDR2: DFQATT, SNEGSKA (reference sequence).

At least ten counts were recorded for this clonotype. V gene TRBV28 combines with J gene TRBJ1-1; no clear D gene. The CDR3 is 15 residues long. Trimming left V 5 bases short and J 1 base short, with 14 bases between. From germline, CDR1 is MDHEN and CDR2 SYDVKM. The CDR3: CASSAASRWNTEAFF. The CDR3 DNA follows: TGTGCCAGCAGTGCAGCATCACGGTGGAACACTGAAGCTTTCTTT.

This clonotype was detected ten times or more. This chain connects TRBV20-1 to TRBJ2-7; 7 bases map to TRBD2. With 3 bases clipped from V and 3 bases from J, the junction kept 11 bases outside the gene matches. Germline V CDR1 and CDR2: DFQATT, SNEGSKA (reference sequence). The CDR3 runs 15 residues. Written as DNA, the CDR3 is TGCAGTGCTAGGGGGACTACCCGACTTTACTACGAGCAGTACTTC. Translating it yields CSARGTTRLYYEQYF.

This clonotype appeared many times. The rearrangement links TRBV12-3 or TRBV12-4 to TRBJ1-3; D gene uncertain. The CDR3 loop spans 14 amino acids. Trimming took off 7 bases at V and 8 bases at J, with 18 bases between the two ends. For the CDR3, the DNA is TGTGCCAGCACGGGCCGGAGAACCCGGGACACCATATATTTT. Its protein is CASTGRRTRDTIYF.

The chain uses TRBV15 and TRBJ2-7; unclear D gene. Germline CDR1 reads LNHNV; CDR2 reads YYDKDF (reference sequence). This CDR3 region has 14 residues. The V gene lost 0 bases and the J gene lost 3 bases, with 9 bases spanning the gap. CDR3 nucleotides: TGTGCCACCAGCAGAGATCTTATGGGCTACGAGCAGTACTTC. The encoded protein is CATSRDLMGYEQYF.

This rearrangement joins TRBV12-3 or TRBV12-4 to TRBJ2-2; 14 bases fit TRBD2. The CDR3 length is 19 residues. The junction had 8 bases not matched to a gene; V was cut back by 3 bases and J by 2 bases. CDR3 nucleotides: TGTGCCAGCAGTTTCCCTGCCGGGACTAGCGGGGGTAACACCGGGGAGCTGTTTTTT. Translated, it gives CASSFPAGTSGGNTGELFF.

This clonotype turned up a few times. The V and J genes are TRBV12-3 or TRBV12-4 and TRBJ1-2, with 7 nucleotides matching TRBD1. There are 14 residues in the CDR3. V was pared by 6 bases and J by 5 bases, with 9 bases of the junction left unmatched. The chain's CDR3 is CASSSQGGWYGYTF. In nucleotides, the CDR3 is TGTGCCAGCAGCTCCCAGGGGGGGTGGTATGGCTACACCTTC.

Comment on this clonotype: A read error may explain this, as a much larger clone is one base away. J is TRBJ1-5 and V is TRBV19; D unclear. CDR3 size: 15 residues. Germline CDR1 and CDR2: LNHDA and SQIVND (reference sequence). The CDR3 region is CASSRRGGSNQPQQF. The CDR3 nucleotides are TGTGCCAGTAGTCGCCGAGGTGGTAGCAATCAGCCCCAGCAGTTT.

This clonotype was counted a few times. Compared with germline, one end of the junction differs, possibly owing to a read error. This chain joins TRBV7-3 and TRBJ2-2; TRBD1 matches 9 bases. This CDR3 is built from 14 residues. The germline gives CDR1 SGHTA, CDR2 FQGTGA. The CDR3 nucleotides read TGTGCCAGCAGCGGGACAGGGAACTCCGGGGAGCTGTTTTTT. Its translation is CASSGTGNSGELFF.